The rows below give T cell receptor beta chains drawn from one sample of a study of Tregs in tolerant kidney transplant recipients. Data came from immunoSEQ multiplex PCR; TCRdb stores just in-frame clones and leaves some out. The table has 70,000 to 95,000 clones, approximately 90% seen once; the top ten hold 0.34%. The sequencing here drew on Tregs from blood, taken before the transplant. Source of these receptors: a human donor who received a combined kidney and bone marrow transplant. The CDR3 runs from the conserved cysteine through the conserved F or W. The order of the fields is D gene, CDR3 length, J gene, V gene, clone size, CDR3 DNA, CDR3 protein. A D gene is named only where the DNA matches it firmly. Rows may omit the clone size; those that give it use once, few, many or a size class.

D gene: -; CDR3 length: 16; J gene: TRBJ2-3; V gene: TRBV5-1; clone size: -; CDR3 DNA: TGCGCCAGCAGCTTGGGAGCCCACGAGGTCACAGATACGCAGTATTTT; CDR3 protein: CASSLGAHEVTDTQYF
D gene: -; CDR3 length: 13; J gene: TRBJ1-4; V gene: TRBV28; clone size: -; CDR3 DNA: TGTGCCAGCAGTTTTGGGGGTGATGAAAAACTGTTTTTT; CDR3 protein: CASSFGGDEKLFF
D gene: -; CDR3 length: 16; J gene: TRBJ2-7; V gene: TRBV2; clone size: -; CDR3 DNA: TGTGCCAGCAGTGAACAAGGGACGTTGGGATCCTACGAGCAGTACTTC; CDR3 protein: CASSEQGTLGSYEQYF
D gene: TRBD1; CDR3 length: 14; J gene: TRBJ2-7; V gene: TRBV7-2; clone size: -; CDR3 DNA: TGTGCCAGCAGCCAGGACAGGGCTTCCTCCGAGCAGTACTTC; CDR3 protein: CASSQDRASSEQYF
D gene: -; CDR3 length: 15; J gene: TRBJ2-4; V gene: TRBV5-4; clone size: -; CDR3 DNA: TGTGCCAGCAGCTTGGAGGCGGGACCGGAGGTCATTCAGTACTTC; CDR3 protein: CASSLEAGPEVIQYF
D gene: TRBD1; CDR3 length: 16; J gene: TRBJ1-4; V gene: TRBV15; clone size: -; CDR3 DNA: TGTGCCACCAGCAGACCCGGGACAGGGGACCGGGAAAAACTGTTTTTT; CDR3 protein: CATSRPGTGDREKLFF
D gene: -; CDR3 length: 14; J gene: TRBJ2-7; V gene: TRBV5-1; clone size: -; CDR3 DNA: TGCGCCAGCAGCTGGAGGACCGCAGCCTACGAGCAGTACTTC; CDR3 protein: CASSWRTAAYEQYF
D gene: -; CDR3 length: 15; J gene: TRBJ1-5; V gene: TRBV7-8; clone size: -; CDR3 DNA: TGTGCCAGCAGCTTAGGGGTACAGCGGCTTCAGCCCCAGCATTTT; CDR3 protein: CASSLGVQRLQPQHF
D gene: -; CDR3 length: 15; J gene: TRBJ2-7; V gene: TRBV6-6; clone size: -; CDR3 DNA: TGTGCCAGCAGTTACAGTACCGGTGGGGGATACGAGCAGTACTTC; CDR3 protein: CASSYSTGGGYEQYF
D gene: -; CDR3 length: 15; J gene: TRBJ2-3; V gene: TRBV5-1; clone size: -; CDR3 DNA: TGCGCCAGCAGCTTGAGGAGCCCTTCCACAGATACGCAGTATTTT; CDR3 protein: CASSLRSPSTDTQYF
D gene: -; CDR3 length: 16; J gene: TRBJ1-2; V gene: TRBV6-1; clone size: few; CDR3 DNA: TGTGCCAGCAGTGAAGTGGGGGGGACATCTAACTATGGCTACACCTTC; CDR3 protein: CASSEVGGTSNYGYTF
D gene: TRBD1; CDR3 length: 16; J gene: TRBJ1-3; V gene: TRBV28; clone size: once; CDR3 DNA: TGTGCCAGCAGCACGTACGGGACAGGGTCTGGAAACACCATATATTTT; CDR3 protein: CASSTYGTGSGNTIYF
D gene: TRBD1; CDR3 length: 17; J gene: TRBJ2-3; V gene: TRBV5-1; clone size: -; CDR3 DNA: TGCGCCAGCAGCTCCCCTCCCGGACAGGGCCTCACAGATACGCAGTATTTT; CDR3 protein: CASSSPPGQGLTDTQYF
D gene: TRBD2; CDR3 length: 20; J gene: TRBJ2-7; V gene: TRBV4-1; clone size: few; CDR3 DNA: TGCGCCAGCAGCCAAGGGGGACGGCCGGGACTAGCGGGAGCTGGGTACGAGCAGTACTTC; CDR3 protein: CASSQGGRPGLAGAGYEQYF
D gene: -; CDR3 length: 16; J gene: TRBJ1-3; V gene: TRBV7-2; clone size: -; CDR3 DNA: TGTGCCAGCAGCTTAGTCCCCCAGTACTCTGGAAACACCATATATTTT; CDR3 protein: CASSLVPQYSGNTIYF
D gene: TRBD2; CDR3 length: 13; J gene: TRBJ2-5; V gene: TRBV2; clone size: once; CDR3 DNA: TGTGCCAGCAGATTGGGACGGGGGGGGACCCAGTACTTC; CDR3 protein: CASRLGRGGTQYF
D gene: -; CDR3 length: 17; J gene: TRBJ1-2; V gene: TRBV27; clone size: -; CDR3 DNA: TGTGCCAGCAGTTTAACGGGCCATTCTTACGAGAACTATGGCTACACCTTC; CDR3 protein: CASSLTGHSYENYGYTF
D gene: -; CDR3 length: 17; J gene: TRBJ2-1; V gene: TRBV5-4; clone size: -; CDR3 DNA: TGTGCCAGCAGCCCCGGGGGAGGGGACATGTGGAGCAATGAGCAGTTCTTC; CDR3 protein: CASSPGGGDMWSNEQFF
D gene: TRBD2; CDR3 length: 14; J gene: TRBJ2-5; V gene: TRBV7-6; clone size: -; CDR3 DNA: TGTGCCAGCAGCTCCAGACTAGCGGGAGAGACCCAGTACTTC; CDR3 protein: CASSSRLAGETQYF
D gene: -; CDR3 length: 14; J gene: TRBJ2-1; V gene: TRBV5-1; clone size: -; CDR3 DNA: TGCGCCAGCAGCTTGGGGGGCAGATACAATGAGCAGTTCTTC; CDR3 protein: CASSLGGRYNEQFF
D gene: -; CDR3 length: 15; J gene: TRBJ1-2; V gene: TRBV28; clone size: -; CDR3 DNA: TGTGCCAGCAGTTCCGGAGACGCCGCTAACTATGGCTACACCTTC; CDR3 protein: CASSSGDAANYGYTF
D gene: -; CDR3 length: 13; J gene: TRBJ2-7; V gene: TRBV19; clone size: -; CDR3 DNA: TGTGCCAGTAGTTCCAAACCGTCCTACGAGCAGTACTTC; CDR3 protein: CASSSKPSYEQYF
D gene: TRBD1; CDR3 length: 15; J gene: TRBJ2-7; V gene: TRBV25-1; clone size: -; CDR3 DNA: TGTGCCAGCAGTGATACGGGACAGGGGTCCTACGAGCAGTACTTC; CDR3 protein: CASSDTGQGSYEQYF
D gene: -; CDR3 length: 14; J gene: TRBJ1-2; V gene: TRBV4-1; clone size: -; CDR3 DNA: TGCGCCAGCAGCCAAGAGAGGGGCCCGTATGGCTACACCTTC; CDR3 protein: CASSQERGPYGYTF
D gene: -; CDR3 length: 12; J gene: TRBJ2-7; V gene: TRBV2; clone size: -; CDR3 DNA: TGTGCCAGCAGTGAGGGACCCTACGAGCAGTACTTC; CDR3 protein: CASSEGPYEQYF
D gene: TRBD2; CDR3 length: 15; J gene: TRBJ2-7; V gene: TRBV11-2; clone size: -; CDR3 DNA: TGTGCCAGCAGCTACACTAGCGGGGAGACCTACGAGCAGTACTTC; CDR3 protein: CASSYTSGETYEQYF
D gene: -; CDR3 length: 16; J gene: TRBJ2-3; V gene: TRBV2; clone size: -; CDR3 DNA: TGTGCCAGCCTTTTCCTCTCGGGGATACTCACAGATACGCAGTATTTT; CDR3 protein: CASLFLSGILTDTQYF
D gene: -; CDR3 length: 14; J gene: TRBJ2-7; V gene: TRBV18; clone size: -; CDR3 DNA: TGTGCCAGCTCTGAGGGGGGGGCCCCCTACGAGCAGTACTTC; CDR3 protein: CASSEGGAPYEQYF
D gene: -; CDR3 length: 13; J gene: TRBJ1-5; V gene: TRBV28; clone size: -; CDR3 DNA: TGTGCCAGCAGTCCTTATAGCAATCAGCCCCAGCATTTT; CDR3 protein: CASSPYSNQPQHF
D gene: -; CDR3 length: 16; J gene: TRBJ1-3; V gene: TRBV19; clone size: -; CDR3 DNA: TGTGCCAGTAGTATACCCCAGGGACCCTCTGGAAACACCATATATTTT; CDR3 protein: CASSIPQGPSGNTIYF
D gene: -; CDR3 length: 13; J gene: TRBJ2-7; V gene: TRBV10-3; clone size: few; CDR3 DNA: TGTGCCATCAGTCTAAAGCTAGGGGGTGAGCAGTACTTC; CDR3 protein: CAISLKLGGEQYF
D gene: TRBD2; CDR3 length: 15; J gene: TRBJ2-2; V gene: TRBV6-5; clone size: -; CDR3 DNA: TGTGCCAGCAGCCTTCTAGCGGGTATTACCGGGGAGCTGTTTTTT; CDR3 protein: CASSLLAGITGELFF
D gene: -; CDR3 length: 13; J gene: TRBJ2-5; V gene: TRBV7-3; clone size: -; CDR3 DNA: TGTGCCAGCAGCTTAACTCTGCAAGAGACCCAGTACTTC; CDR3 protein: CASSLTLQETQYF
D gene: -; CDR3 length: 12; J gene: TRBJ2-3; V gene: TRBV6-1; clone size: -; CDR3 DNA: TGTGCCAGCAGTGAAGCTGGTGATACGCAGTATTTT; CDR3 protein: CASSEAGDTQYF
D gene: TRBD2; CDR3 length: 17; J gene: TRBJ2-1; V gene: TRBV7-8; clone size: -; CDR3 DNA: TGTGCCAGCAGCCCCCGACCCGGGACTAGCGGGGGATATGAGCAGTTCTTC; CDR3 protein: CASSPRPGTSGGYEQFF
D gene: -; CDR3 length: 11; J gene: TRBJ2-7; V gene: TRBV18; clone size: -; CDR3 DNA: TGTGCCAGCTCACTAGGTAACGAGCAGTACTTC; CDR3 protein: CASSLGNEQYF
D gene: -; CDR3 length: 18; J gene: TRBJ1-5; V gene: TRBV28; clone size: -; CDR3 DNA: TGTGCCAGCAGCCTTATCCCCGGGACCGGGGATTCCTATCAGCCCCAGCATTTT; CDR3 protein: CASSLIPGTGDSYQPQHF
D gene: TRBD2; CDR3 length: 16; J gene: TRBJ2-3; V gene: TRBV5-1; clone size: -; CDR3 DNA: TGCGCCAGCAGCCCCCCGACTAGCGGGAGGTCAGATACGCAGTATTTT; CDR3 protein: CASSPPTSGRSDTQYF
D gene: -; CDR3 length: 15; J gene: TRBJ2-2; V gene: TRBV7-9; clone size: few; CDR3 DNA: TGTGCCAGCAGCACCCGGGACACCTACACCGGGGAGCTGTTTTTT; CDR3 protein: CASSTRDTYTGELFF
D gene: -; CDR3 length: 15; J gene: TRBJ1-5; V gene: TRBV7-8; clone size: -; CDR3 DNA: TGTGCCAGCAGCTTCATGGGGGGCGGCAATCAGCCCCAGCATTTT; CDR3 protein: CASSFMGGGNQPQHF